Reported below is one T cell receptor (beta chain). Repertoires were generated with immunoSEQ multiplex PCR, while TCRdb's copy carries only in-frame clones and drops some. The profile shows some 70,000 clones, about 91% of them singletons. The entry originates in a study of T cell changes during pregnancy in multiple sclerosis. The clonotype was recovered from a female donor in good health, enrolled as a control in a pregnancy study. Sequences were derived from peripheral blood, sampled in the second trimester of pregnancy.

CDR3 residues: CASSQGKSSDEQFF. Here the CDR3 DNA reads TGCGCCAGCAGCCAAGGAAAGAGTTCTGATGAGCAGTTCTTC. The rearrangement uses TRBV4-3 and TRBJ2-1; no definite D call. The length of the CDR3 is 14 residues. The ends were cut back, 1 base at V and 8 bases at J, with 12 bases in the middle. CDR1 is LGHNA, CDR2 YSLEER, per germline.